This entry lists 14 T cell receptor beta chains sequenced from one sample in a study of blood T cell repertoires in COVID-19. Measured with immunoSEQ multiplex PCR; TCRdb has only the in-frame clones, and not every one. The sample contains about 120,000 clones, 75% to 90% of which appear only once. Sample: peripheral blood. The receptors were gathered from a man aged 30-40 years with acute or convalescent COVID-19.

The chain has TRBV15 and TRBJ2-3, with D hard to call. Germline assignment: CDR1 LNHNV and CDR2 YYDKDF (reference sequence). V was trimmed by 5 bases and J by 2 bases, leaving 8 bases between them. The CDR3 is made up of 13 amino acids. CDR3 residues: CATSGTHTDTQYF. The DNA of the CDR3 is TGTGCCACCAGCGGTACTCACACAGATACGCAGTATTTT.

This clone showed up just once. V gene TRBV6-2 or TRBV6-3 combines with J gene TRBJ1-6, with TRBD1 matching over 7 bases. Losses at the gene ends were 6 bases for V and 6 bases for J; bases not matched to a gene: 5. Germline assignment: CDR1 MNHEY and CDR2 SVGEGT. The CDR3 spans 14 residues. The CDR3 bases are TGTGCCAGCAGCCCCAACAGGGGTAATTCACCCCTCCACTTT. Translating it yields CASSPNRGNSPLHF.

This chain uses TRBV5-1 with TRBJ1-2; possible D gene TRBD1, 6 bases. The V end lost 3 bases, the J end lost 0 bases, and 9 bases lay between the germline ends. The CDR3 totals 14 residues. CDR1 and CDR2 from the germline V gene are SGHRS and YFSETQ. The CDR3 sequence is CASSSWTANYGYTF. Here the CDR3 DNA reads TGCGCCAGCAGCTCCTGGACAGCTAACTATGGCTACACCTTC. Variable domain in full (rest from reference TRBV5-1 and TRBJ1-2): KAGVTQTPRYLIKTRGQQVTLSCSPISGHRSVSWYQQTPGQGLQFLFEYFSETQRNKGNFPGRFSGRQFSNSRSEMNVSTLELGDSALYLCASSSWTANYGYTFGSGTRLTVV.

This chain uses TRBV19 with TRBJ2-1; TRBD2 agrees at 7 bases. J gave up 9 bases and V 7 bases, and 15 bases lay outside the gene matches. The germline V gene has CDR1 LNHDA and CDR2 SQIVND (reference sequence). This CDR3 is built from 15 residues. CDR3 DNA: TGTGCCAGTACCTCAAGAGGGCAACTAGCGAGTGAGCAGTTCTTC. Protein product: CASTSRGQLASEQFF.

The chain couples TRBV3-1 (or the pseudogene TRBV3-2) to TRBJ2-7, with 9 bases that match TRBD2. This CDR3 has 15 residues. J gave up 3 bases and V 4 bases, and 7 bases lay outside the gene matches. Germline loops: CDR1 LGHDT, CDR2 YNNKEL (reference sequence). CDR3 loop: CASSRRRLADYEQYV. DNA of the CDR3: TGTGCCAGCAGCCGACGTCGACTAGCGGACTACGAGCAGTACGTC.

The chain has TRBV12-2 and TRBJ2-7; TRBD2, the table's D call, lacks a check against the DNA. TRBV12-2 is a documented pseudogene. The CDR3 is 17 residues long. In DNA, the CDR3 is TGTGCAAGTCGCTTAGCGAGGAGGGGGGGCGATTCCTACGAGCAGTACTTC. This translates into CASRLARRGGDSYEQYF.

V is TRBV14 and J is TRBJ2-2; maybe TRBD2 (6 bases). V lost 4 bases and J lost 3, with 12 bases in between. Germline assignment: CDR1 SGHDN and CDR2 FVKESK. The CDR3 totals 15 residues. The chain's CDR3 is CASSRLGRDTGELFF. The DNA of the CDR3 is TGTGCCAGCAGCCGACTAGGGCGGGACACCGGGGAGCTGTTTTTT.

The gene calls are TRBV6-4 and TRBJ2-1; 7 bases fit TRBD2. The CDR3 has 15 amino acids. Trimming took 6 bases from V and 2 from J; bases not matched to a gene: 7. Germline V gives CDR1 MRHNA, CDR2 SNTAGT. The CDR3 nucleotides are TGTGCCAGCAGCGGGCCGGGAGGACCCTACAATGAGCAGTTCTTC. This codes for CASSGPGGPYNEQFF.

This rearrangement joins TRBV6-4 to TRBJ2-1, with 8 bases fitting TRBD2. The germline CDR1 and CDR2 sequences are MRHNA and SNTAGT. The length of the CDR3 is 15 residues. V was pared by 2 bases and J by 7 bases, with 7 bases of the junction left unmatched. CDR3 amino acids: CASSDERGGPNEQFF. As DNA, the CDR3 is TGTGCCAGCAGTGACGAACGGGGGGGCCCAAATGAGCAGTTCTTC.

This clone has just a few counts. The rearrangement links TRBV23-1 to TRBJ2-7; tentative D call: TRBD2 (6 bases). TRBV23-1 qualifies as an ORF whose function is uncertain. V was shortened by 2 bases and J by 4 bases, with 21 bases between the two germline ends. This CDR3 is built from 17 residues. CDR3 residues: CASSQSSRYRGRYEQYF. The CDR3 DNA reads as TGCGCCAGCAGTCAAAGCTCGCGTTATCGGGGGAGGTACGAGCAGTACTTC.

V usage is TRBV4-2 and J usage is TRBJ2-3; D gene uncertain. The V end lost 2 bases, the J end lost 4 bases, and 10 bases lay between the germline ends. CDR3 length equals 14 residues. CDR1 LGHNA and CDR2 YNFKEQ come from the germline V gene. The CDR3 DNA sequence: TGTGCCAGCAGCCAATCGTCGGTAGCAGATACGCAGTATTTT. It is translated as CASSQSSVADTQYF.

The rearrangement joins TRBV3-1 (or the pseudogene TRBV3-2) to TRBJ1-6; maybe TRBD1 (5 bases). Germline assignment: CDR1 LGHDT and CDR2 YNNKEL (reference sequence). The germline V and J ends were trimmed by 0 bases and 0 bases, with 6 bases remaining between them. The CDR3 covers 16 residues. CDR3 bases: TGTGCCAGCAGCCAAGATGACAGCTCCTATAATTCACCCCTCCACTTT. Residues: CASSQDDSSYNSPLHF.

The chain employs TRBV30 and TRBJ2-3, with D unresolved. Trimming removed 0 bases from V and 3 bases from J, with 4 bases in between. CDR1 is GTSNPN and CDR2 is SVGIG in the germline V gene (reference sequence). This CDR3 spans 12 amino acids. CDR3 in DNA: TGTGCCTGGAGTGTATATACAGATACGCAGTATTTT. It codes for CAWSVYTDTQYF.

J is TRBJ2-2 and V is TRBV11-3, with 14 bases lining up with TRBD2. This CDR3 spans 18 amino acids. With 3 bases clipped from V and 1 base from J, the junction kept 4 bases outside the gene matches. Germline V lookup: CDR1 SGHNT, CDR2 YENEEA. The CDR3 protein is CASSFGTSGSVNTGELFF. CDR3 nucleotide sequence: TGTGCCAGCAGCTTTGGGACTAGCGGGAGTGTGAACACCGGGGAGCTGTTTTTT.